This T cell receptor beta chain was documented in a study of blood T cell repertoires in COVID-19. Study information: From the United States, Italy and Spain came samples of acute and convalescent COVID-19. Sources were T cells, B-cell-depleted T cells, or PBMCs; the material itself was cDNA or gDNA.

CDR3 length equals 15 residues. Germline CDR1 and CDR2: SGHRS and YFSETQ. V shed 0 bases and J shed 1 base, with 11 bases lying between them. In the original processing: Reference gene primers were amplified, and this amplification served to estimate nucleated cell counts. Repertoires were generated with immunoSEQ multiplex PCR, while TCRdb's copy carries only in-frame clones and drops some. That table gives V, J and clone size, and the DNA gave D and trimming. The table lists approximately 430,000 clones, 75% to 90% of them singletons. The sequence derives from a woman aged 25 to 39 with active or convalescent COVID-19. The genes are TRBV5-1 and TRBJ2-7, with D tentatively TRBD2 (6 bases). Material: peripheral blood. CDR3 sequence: CASSLVQGGSYEQYF. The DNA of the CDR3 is TGCGCCAGCAGCTTGGTTCAGGGAGGATCCTACGAGCAGTACTTC. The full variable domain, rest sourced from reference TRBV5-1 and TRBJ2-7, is KAGVTQTPRYLIKTRGQQVTLSCSPISGHRSVSWYQQTPGQGLQFLFEYFSETQRNKGNFPGRFSGRQFSNSRSEMNVSTLELGDSALYLCASSLVQGGSYEQYFGPGTRLTVT.